Following are 23 T cell receptor beta chains from one sample sequenced in a study of OX40 agonist ivuxolimab in advanced cancers. Clones were read by immunoSEQ multiplex PCR, and TCRdb kept only the in-frame ones, dropping some. The sample contains roughly 81,000 clones, 88% of which appear only once. Sequencing was performed on CD4+ or CD8+ T cells sorted from blood, taken in a trial of the OX40 agonist ivuxolimab. These receptors came from an adult with an advanced solid tumor such as melanoma, head and neck, liver or kidney cancer.

The rearrangement uses TRBV6-5 and TRBJ1-5; D is ambiguous. CDR3 length: 14 residues. Trimming pared 8 bases from V and 0 bases from J, leaving 11 bases between. CDR1 and CDR2 from the germline V gene are MNHEY and SVGAGI. CDR3 nucleotides: TGTGCCAGCGGGCAGAGCTATAGCAATCAGCCCCAGCATTTT. Translation: CASGQSYSNQPQHF.

This clone was seen just once. The rearrangement links TRBV6-6 to TRBJ1-1; D gene unclear. The CDR3 is 14 residues long. V lost 2 bases and J lost 3, with 10 bases in between. In germline, CDR1 is MNHNY, CDR2 SVGAGI (reference sequence). The CDR3 region is CASSYVRSHTEAFF. The CDR3 nucleotides are TGTGCCAGCAGTTACGTTAGGTCTCACACTGAAGCTTTCTTT.

The chain combines TRBV7-2 with TRBJ2-4, with a possible D match to TRBD2 (6 bases). This CDR3 is built from 13 residues. Germline-derived CDR1 and CDR2 are SGHTA and FQGNSA. Trimming pared 6 bases from V and 8 bases from J, leaving 14 bases between. CDR3 nucleotides: TGTGCCAGCAGTTGGAGGGGACGTGACATTCAGTACTTC. As protein: CASSWRGRDIQYF.

The genes are TRBV5-4 and TRBJ2-2; TRBD1 matches 7 bases. V was clipped by 4 bases and J by 1 base; unmatched bases: 7. The CDR3 consists of 16 residues. Germline V gene lookup returns CDR1 SGHNT and CDR2 YYREEE (reference sequence). CDR3 region: CASSQPGGRNTGELFF. CDR3 DNA: TGTGCCAGCAGCCAACCAGGGGGACGGAACACCGGGGAGCTGTTTTTT.

The chain employs TRBV6-5 and TRBJ1-1; no reliable D call. V dropped 5 bases and J dropped 1 base, with 5 bases sitting between them. The CDR3 has 12 amino acids. The germline V gene has CDR1 MNHEY and CDR2 SVGAGI. CDR3 in DNA: TGTGCCAGCAGTCAACAGAACACTGAAGCTTTCTTT. It encodes CASSQQNTEAFF.

The CDR3 DNA reads TGTGCCAGTAGTTCCCCTAAGGGGACCGAAGATTCAAGGAACACTGAAGCTTTCTTT. This gives the protein CASSSPKGTEDSRNTEAFF. The V gene is TRBV19, the J gene TRBJ1-1; D is perhaps TRBD1 (5 bases). Trimming took off 5 bases at V and 1 base at J, with 26 bases between the two ends. The CDR3 length is 19 residues. CDR1 LNHDA and CDR2 SQIVND come from the germline V gene (reference sequence).

The chain combines TRBV7-2 with TRBJ1-2; TRBD1 is a possible D gene (6 bases). The CDR3 contains 16 residues. The V end was cut by 1 base, the J end by 8 bases, with 20 bases between. Germline-derived CDR1 and CDR2 are SGHTA and FQGNSA. CDR3 loop: CASSLGILAGANGYTF. The DNA for the CDR3 is TGTGCCAGCAGCTTAGGAATCTTGGCGGGGGCCAACGGCTACACCTTC.

The J gene is TRBJ1-2, the V gene TRBV5-1; D uncertain. The germline gives CDR1 SGHRS, CDR2 YFSETQ. With 6 bases removed from V and 4 bases from J, the gap between germline ends came to 22 bases. The CDR3 consists of 16 residues. DNA for the CDR3: TGCGCCAGCACTAAGGTGGCTGGGGAGGGTTCCTATGGCTACACCTTC. Amino acid sequence: CASTKVAGEGSYGYTF.

The rearrangement joins TRBV29-1 to TRBJ2-5; D gene ambiguous. This CDR3 is built from 13 residues. Germline V lookup: CDR1 SQVTM, CDR2 ANQGSEA. Trimming stripped 7 bases from V and 7 bases from J, with 19 bases between. DNA for the CDR3: TGCAGCGCCACCAACGCCGGTTTTGTGACCCAGTACTTC. Translating it yields CSATNAGFVTQYF.

V gene TRBV5-4 combines with J gene TRBJ1-4; tentative D call: TRBD1 (5 bases). The CDR3 length is 16 residues. V was trimmed by 3 bases and J by 4 bases, leaving 16 bases between them. Germline CDR1 SGHNT, CDR2 YYREEE (reference sequence). The CDR3 bases are TGTGCCAGCAGCTCAGATGGGGGACTGCATAATGAAAAACTGTTTTTT. As protein: CASSSDGGLHNEKLFF.

In this sample, this clone turned up a few times. The chain uses TRBV4-3 and TRBJ1-1; tentatively, D is TRBD1 (6 bases). The germline V gene has CDR1 LGHNA and CDR2 YSLEER. This CDR3 is 14 amino acids long. V lost 0 bases and J lost 6, with 11 bases in between. CDR3 protein: CASSQERGGSEAFF. CDR3 nucleotides: TGCGCCAGCAGCCAAGAACGGGGGGGCTCTGAAGCTTTCTTT.

The chain is built from TRBV7-2 and TRBJ2-7, with TRBD1 matching over 8 bases. J was trimmed by 3 bases and V by 7 bases; bases with no gene match: 11. CDR1 and CDR2 from the germline V gene are SGHTA and FQGNSA. The CDR3 runs to 15 residues. This chain's CDR3 is CASNTPGTGLYEQYF. CDR3 nucleotides: TGTGCCAGCAACACCCCAGGGACAGGCCTCTACGAGCAGTACTTC.

The gene calls are TRBV18 and TRBJ2-7; D remains unclear. The CDR3 has 11 residues. V gave up 5 bases and J gave up 6 bases, with 8 bases separating them. From germline, CDR1 is KGHSH and CDR2 LQKENI. In nucleotides, the CDR3 is TGTGCCAGCTCAATTGGGCCCGAGCAGTACTTC. Its protein product is CASSIGPEQYF.

The chain joins TRBV5-1 to TRBJ1-1; unclear D gene. Germline loops: CDR1 SGHRS, CDR2 YFSETQ. Trimming stripped 4 bases from V and 9 bases from J, with 10 bases between. The CDR3 totals 11 residues. Written as DNA, the CDR3 is TGCGCCAGCAGCGAGAATAGACAAGCTTTCTTT. It yields the protein CASSENRQAFF.

This clone was seen just once. The rearrangement uses TRBV9 and TRBJ2-2, with D possibly matching TRBD1 (6 bases). Per the germline V gene, CDR1 is SGDLS and CDR2 is YYNGEE. Trimming took 3 bases from V and 5 from J, leaving 17 bases between them. This CDR3 spans 16 amino acids. This CDR3 reads CASSEASGQGTGELFF. In DNA form, the CDR3 reads TGTGCCAGCAGCGAGGCCTCGGGACAAGGAACCGGGGAGCTGTTTTTT. Drawing the rest from reference TRBV9 and TRBJ2-2, the complete variable domain is DSGVTQTPKHLITATGQRVTLRCSPRSGDLSVYWYQQSLDQGLQFLIQYYNGEERAKGNILERFSAQQFPDLHSELNLSSLELGDSALYFCASSEASGQGTGELFFGEGSRLTVL.

V gene TRBV28 combines with J gene TRBJ1-6; 8 bases are shared with TRBD1. Germline loops: CDR1 MDHEN, CDR2 SYDVKM. The CDR3 totals 16 residues. V was clipped by 6 bases and J by 8 bases; unmatched bases: 12. CDR3 DNA sequence: TGTGCCAGCAGACCTCGACAGGGGCGGCGGGATTCACCCCTCCACTTT. Protein: CASRPRQGRRDSPLHF.

This clone showed up just a few times. This chain uses TRBV29-1 with TRBJ1-1; D unresolved. V was shortened by 3 bases and J by 2 bases, with 4 bases between the two germline ends. This CDR3 has 11 amino acids. Germline V CDR1 and CDR2: SQVTM, ANQGSEA. DNA for the CDR3: TGCAGCGTTGATTCTAACACTGAAGCTTTCTTT. Its protein is CSVDSNTEAFF.

The chain is built from TRBV28 and TRBJ1-3, with D possibly being TRBD1 (5 bases). Deletions cut 6 bases from V and 0 bases from J, with 9 bases between. CDR3 length equals 14 residues. From germline, CDR1 is MDHEN and CDR2 SYDVKM. The CDR3 reads CASSVGASGNTIYF. As DNA, the CDR3 is TGTGCCAGCAGCGTCGGGGCCTCTGGAAACACCATATATTTT.

Here the CDR3 reads CAISDPAGRQPQHF. CDR3 sequence (DNA): TGTGCCATCAGTGACCCCGCAGGCCGGCAGCCCCAGCATTTT. The chain carries TRBV10-3 and TRBJ1-5; no clear D. The length of the CDR3 is 14 residues. V was clipped by 3 bases and J by 7 bases, with 13 bases between them. CDR1 and CDR2 (germline): ENHRY, SYGVKD.

The V call is TRBV7-8, the J call TRBJ2-3, with D perhaps TRBD1 (5 bases). The germline V gene has CDR1 SGHVS and CDR2 FQNEAQ. V lost 3 bases and J lost 3, with 31 bases in between. This CDR3 is built from 21 residues. DNA for the CDR3: TGTGCCAGCAGCTTCTCTCCTCTCTATTCCGTGGGGCCCCTTAGGACAGATACGCAGTATTTT. It is translated as CASSFSPLYSVGPLRTDTQYF.

The chain combines TRBV5-1 with TRBJ2-7; D perhaps matches TRBD2 (6 bases). This CDR3 is built from 15 residues. The V end lost 2 bases, the J end lost 0 bases, and 12 bases lay between the germline ends. Germline CDR1 and CDR2: SGHRS and YFSETQ. The CDR3 DNA sequence: TGCGCCAGCAGCTTCGGGACTGCCCCCTCCTACGAGCAGTACTTC. Protein product: CASSFGTAPSYEQYF.

The CDR3 is CASSLQGSTGELFF. In DNA, the CDR3 is TGTGCCAGCAGCTTACAGGGGAGCACCGGGGAGCTGTTTTTT. The gene calls are TRBV11-3 and TRBJ2-2; maybe TRBD1 (6 bases). CDR1 is SGHNT, CDR2 YENEEA, per germline. V lost 2 bases to trimming and J lost 4 bases, with 8 bases between them. This CDR3 is 14 amino acids long. Supplemented by reference TRBV11-3 and TRBJ2-2, the full variable domain reads EAGVVQSPRYKIIEKKQPVAFWCNPISGHNTLYWYLQNLGQGPELLIRYENEEAVDDSQLPKDRFSAERLKGVDSTLKIQPAELGDSAVYLCASSLQGSTGELFFGEGSRLTVL.

In this sample, this clone turned up once. This chain joins TRBV14 and TRBJ1-1; D remains unclear. Trimming removed 3 bases from V and 5 bases from J, with 16 bases in between. The CDR3 length is 15 residues. CDR1 is SGHDN, CDR2 FVKESK, per germline. The CDR3 DNA reads as TGTGCCAGCAGCCAGTTTGCGGGCGAGAGGACTGAAGCTTTCTTT. Protein product: CASSQFAGERTEAFF.